This T cell receptor (beta chain) was retrieved from a study of T cells in Graves' hyperthyroidism and ophthalmopathy. Study findings and constraints: Most expanded thyroid clonotypes above 0.001 also appeared in blood.

TCR beta CDR3 sequences were amplified from RNA transcripts. When the TCR CDR3 underwent first-round RT-PCR, the HTBI primer set was used. TCRdb re-called the multiplex PCR reads with MiXCR, one entry per CDR3 protein. The sample has 450,000 to 500,000 distinct CDR3 sequences, roughly 23% seen once. CDR1 and CDR2 (germline): MDHEN, SYDVKM. This CDR3 contains 14 residues. There are a few counts of this clonotype. The antigen is undetermined. One end of the junction fails to match germline, which may point to a read error. This rearrangement joins TRBV28 to TRBJ2-1; 7 bases align to TRBD2. The origin of this receptor is a woman aged 70 to 79 with Graves' ophthalmopathy. Sequenced input: blood. In nucleotides, the CDR3 is TGTGCCAGCAGTTTATGGGGGGGGTCCGGTGAGCAGTGCTTC. This encodes CASSLWGGSGEQCF.